The text below deals with one TCR beta chain. Original processing notes: By means of reference gene primer amplification, nucleated cell counts were estimated. The method was immunoSEQ multiplex PCR; TCRdb's version includes in-frame clones alone and lacks a portion of them. The V and J calls and clone size are taken from that table; D and trimming were inferred from the DNA. The sample comprises approximately 240,000 clones, roughly 80% of which are singletons, and roughly 2.4% rests with the top ten. The data stem from a study of blood T cell repertoires in COVID-19. Overall study: Researchers got acute and convalescent COVID-19 samples from the United States, Italy and Spain. PBMCs, B-cell-depleted T cells, or T cells provided the cDNA or gDNA that made up the material.

V lost 6 bases and J lost 6; bases outside the gene matches: 5. Germline values: CDR1 LNHDA, CDR2 SQIVND (reference sequence). CDR3 length: 15 amino acids. The receptor was derived from a woman aged 60-70 years with acute or convalescent COVID-19. J is TRBJ2-1 and V is TRBV19; 13 bases are a match to TRBD2. Sequenced: peripheral blood. The CDR3 spells CASSPGTSGINEQFF. The CDR3 nucleotides are TGTGCCAGTAGCCCCGGGACTAGCGGGATCAATGAGCAGTTCTTC. The full variable domain, rest sourced from reference TRBV19 and TRBJ2-1, is DGGITQSPKYLFRKEGQNVTLSCEQNLNHDAMYWYRQDPGQGLRLIYYSQIVNDFQKGDIAEGYSVSREKKESFPLTVTSAQKNPTAFYLCASSPGTSGINEQFFGPGTRLTVL.